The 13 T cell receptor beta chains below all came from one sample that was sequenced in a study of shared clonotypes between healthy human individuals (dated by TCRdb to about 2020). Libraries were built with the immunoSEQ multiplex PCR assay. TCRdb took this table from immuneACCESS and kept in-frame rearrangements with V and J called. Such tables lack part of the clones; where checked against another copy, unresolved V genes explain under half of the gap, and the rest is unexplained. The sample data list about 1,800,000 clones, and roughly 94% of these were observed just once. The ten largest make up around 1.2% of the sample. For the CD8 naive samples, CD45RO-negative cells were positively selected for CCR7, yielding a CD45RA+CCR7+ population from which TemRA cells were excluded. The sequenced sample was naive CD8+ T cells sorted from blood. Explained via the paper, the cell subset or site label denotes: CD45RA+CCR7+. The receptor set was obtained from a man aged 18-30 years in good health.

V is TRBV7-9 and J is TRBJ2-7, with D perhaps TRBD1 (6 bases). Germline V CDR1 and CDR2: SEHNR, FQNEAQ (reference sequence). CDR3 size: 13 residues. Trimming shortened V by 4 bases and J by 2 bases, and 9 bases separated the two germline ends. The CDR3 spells CASSYWDTYEQYF. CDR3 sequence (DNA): TGTGCCAGCAGCTATTGGGACACCTACGAGCAGTACTTC.

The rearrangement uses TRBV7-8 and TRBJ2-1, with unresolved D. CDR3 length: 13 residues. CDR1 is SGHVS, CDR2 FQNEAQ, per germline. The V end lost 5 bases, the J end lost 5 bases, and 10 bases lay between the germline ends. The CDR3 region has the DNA TGTGCCAGCAGCCCCGACGCGGACAATGAGCAGTTCTTC. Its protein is CASSPDADNEQFF. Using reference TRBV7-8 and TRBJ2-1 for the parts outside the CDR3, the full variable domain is GAGVSQSPRYKVAKRGQDVALRCDPISGHVSLFWYQQALGQGPEFLTYFQNEAQLDKSGLPSDRFFAERPEGSVSTLKIQRTQQEDSAVYLCASSPDADNEQFFGPGTRLTVL.

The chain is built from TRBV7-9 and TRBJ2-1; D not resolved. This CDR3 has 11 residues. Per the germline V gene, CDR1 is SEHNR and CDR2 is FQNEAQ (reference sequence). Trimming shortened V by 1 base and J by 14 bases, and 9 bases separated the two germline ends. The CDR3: CASSLVNPKFF. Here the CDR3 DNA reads TGTGCCAGCAGCTTAGTTAACCCGAAGTTCTTC.

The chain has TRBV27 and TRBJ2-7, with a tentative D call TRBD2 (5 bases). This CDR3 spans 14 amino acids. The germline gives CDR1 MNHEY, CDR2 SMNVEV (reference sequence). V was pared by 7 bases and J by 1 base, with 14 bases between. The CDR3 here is CASTSGRESYEQYF. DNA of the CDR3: TGTGCCAGCACCAGCGGAAGGGAGTCCTACGAGCAGTACTTC.

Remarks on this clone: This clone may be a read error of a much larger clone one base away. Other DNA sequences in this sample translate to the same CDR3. CDR3 region: CASSPLYEQYF. DNA of the CDR3: TGTGCCAGCAGCCCCCTCTACGAGCAGTACTTC. This chain joins TRBV2 and TRBJ2-7; unclear D gene. The germline V gene has CDR1 SNHLY and CDR2 FYNNEI. The V gene lost 6 bases and the J gene lost 3 bases, with 6 bases spanning the gap. CDR3 size: 11 residues.

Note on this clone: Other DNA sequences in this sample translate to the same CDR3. The CDR3 loop reads CAWSVLVGYEQYF. CDR3 sequence (DNA): TGTGCCTGGAGTGTATTAGTTGGCTACGAGCAGTACTTC. The chain uses TRBV30 and TRBJ2-7; D call uncertain. The CDR3 covers 13 residues. Looked up from germline, CDR1 is GTSNPN and CDR2 is SVGIG (reference sequence). V gave up 0 bases and J gave up 3 bases, with 9 bases separating them. The full variable domain, its missing parts supplied by reference TRBV30 and TRBJ2-7, is SQTIHQWPATLVQPVGSPLSLECTVEGTSNPNLYWYRQAAGRGLQLLFYSVGIGQISSEVPQNLSASRPQDRQFILSSKKLLLSDSGFYLCAWSVLVGYEQYFGPGTRLTVT.

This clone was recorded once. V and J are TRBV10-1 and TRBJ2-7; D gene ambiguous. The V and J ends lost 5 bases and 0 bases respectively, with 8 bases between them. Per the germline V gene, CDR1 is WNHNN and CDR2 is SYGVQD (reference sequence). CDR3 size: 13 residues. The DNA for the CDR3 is TGCGCCAGCAGTCTGGGGATCTCCTACGAGCAGTACTTC. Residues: CASSLGISYEQYF.

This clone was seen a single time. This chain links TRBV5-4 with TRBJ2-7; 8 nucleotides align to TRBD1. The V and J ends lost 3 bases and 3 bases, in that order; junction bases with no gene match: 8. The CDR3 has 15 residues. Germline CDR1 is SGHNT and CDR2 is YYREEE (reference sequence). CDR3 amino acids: CASSWLGQGFYEQYF. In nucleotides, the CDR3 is TGTGCCAGCAGCTGGCTTGGACAGGGATTCTACGAGCAGTACTTC.

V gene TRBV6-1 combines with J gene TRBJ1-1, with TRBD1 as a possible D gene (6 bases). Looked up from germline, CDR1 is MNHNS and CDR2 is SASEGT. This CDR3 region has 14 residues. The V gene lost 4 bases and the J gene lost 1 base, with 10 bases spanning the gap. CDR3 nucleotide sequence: TGTGCCAGCAGTGCAGGGGTTGGGAACACTGAAGCTTTCTTT. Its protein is CASSAGVGNTEAFF.

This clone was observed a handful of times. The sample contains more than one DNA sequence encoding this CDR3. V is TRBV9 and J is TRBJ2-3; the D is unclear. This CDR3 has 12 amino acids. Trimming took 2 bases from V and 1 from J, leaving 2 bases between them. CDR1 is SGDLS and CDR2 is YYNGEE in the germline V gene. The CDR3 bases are TGTGCCAGCAGCGTTGGCACAGATACGCAGTATTTT. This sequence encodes CASSVGTDTQYF.

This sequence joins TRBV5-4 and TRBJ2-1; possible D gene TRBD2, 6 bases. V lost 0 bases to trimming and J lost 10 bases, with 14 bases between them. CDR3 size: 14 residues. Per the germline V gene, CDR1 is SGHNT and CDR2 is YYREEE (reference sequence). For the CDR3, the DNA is TGTGCCAGCAGCTTGGGGGACTCGCCTGGGGAGCAGTTCTTC. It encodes CASSLGDSPGEQFF. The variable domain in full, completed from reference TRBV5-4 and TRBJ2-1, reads ETGVTQSPTHLIKTRGQQVTLRCSSQSGHNTVSWYQQALGQGPQFIFQYYREEENGRGNFPPRFSGLQFPNYSSELNVNALELDDSALYLCASSLGDSPGEQFFGPGTRLTVL.

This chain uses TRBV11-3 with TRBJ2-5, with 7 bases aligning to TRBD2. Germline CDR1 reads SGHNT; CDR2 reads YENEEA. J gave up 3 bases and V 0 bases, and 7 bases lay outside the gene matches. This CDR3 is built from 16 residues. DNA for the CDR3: TGTGCCAGCAGCTTAGATTATTGGGCGGGGGAAGAGACCCAGTACTTC. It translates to CASSLDYWAGEETQYF.

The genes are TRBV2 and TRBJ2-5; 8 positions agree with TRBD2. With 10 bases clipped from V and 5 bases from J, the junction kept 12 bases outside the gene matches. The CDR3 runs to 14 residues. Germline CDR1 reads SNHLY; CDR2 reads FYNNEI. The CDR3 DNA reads TGTGCCACTGTAGCGGGGTGGGGAGGGGAGACCCAGTACTTC. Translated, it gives CATVAGWGGETQYF.